Each of the 31 T cell receptor beta chains below was sequenced from the same sample in a study of tumor and adjacent non-tumor tissue in lung cancer. A modified ARM-PCR protocol with three rounds of nested PCR amplified TCRbeta. TCRdb ran MiXCR on the multiplex PCR reads and lists one entry per CDR3 protein. The sample has fewer than 120,000 distinct CDR3 sequences, roughly 84% seen once. RNA was extracted from bulk tissue without any cell sorting. Sequencing input: lung tumor tissue. The source is a man in his sixties or seventies with non-small cell lung cancer.

On this clonotype itself: One end of the junction is discordant with germline, which a read error may explain. The chain couples TRBV10-3 to TRBJ1-1; D perhaps matches TRBD1 (5 bases). Germline assignment: CDR1 ENHRY and CDR2 SYGVKD. This CDR3 is 13 amino acids long. The CDR3 sequence: CGISEYGGTEAFF. For the CDR3, the DNA is TGTGGCATCAGTGAGTATGGGGGGACTGAAGCTTTCTTT.

In the case of this clonotype: An end of the junction differs from the germline gene, which may be a read error. V gene TRBV11-3 combines with J gene TRBJ2-1; TRBD1 aligns across 7 bases. Germline CDR1 and CDR2: SGHNT and YENEEA. The CDR3 consists of 12 residues. CDR3 nucleotide sequence: TGCGCCAGCTCGGACAGGCACAATGAGCAGTTCTTC. Translated, it gives CASSDRHNEQFF.

Remarks on this clonotype: An end of the junction differs from the germline gene, which may be a read error. The V call is TRBV11-2, the J call TRBJ2-3, with 8 bases that match TRBD1. From germline, CDR1 is SGHAT and CDR2 FQNNGV. The CDR3 has 14 residues. The DNA of the CDR3 is TGTGCCAGCAGCCGACAGGGGTACATAGATACGCAGTACTTT. It encodes CASSRQGYIDTQYF.

The chain recombines TRBV5-6 with TRBJ2-4; 10 bases map to TRBD1. The CDR3 totals 17 residues. The germline V gene has CDR1 SGHDT and CDR2 YYEEEE. Trimming at V came to 8 bases and at J to 6 bases, leaving 17 bases not matched to a gene. The CDR3 reads CASIVTGTGVVGNIQYF. For the CDR3, the DNA is TGTGCCAGTATCGTTACCGGGACAGGGGTCGTTGGAAACATTCAGTACTTC.

Worth noting for this clonotype: A read error is possible here, since a much larger clone lies one base away. The chain recombines TRBV5-1 with TRBJ1-1; TRBD1 matches 10 bases. V gave up 6 bases and J gave up 10 bases; unmatched junction bases: 12. CDR1 and CDR2 (germline): SGHRS, YFSETQ. The CDR3 is 14 residues long. For the CDR3, the DNA is TGCGCCAGCAACTCGGGGGACAGGGGCTCGGGAGCTTTCTTT. Translated: CASNSGDRGSGAFF. Filled out from reference TRBV5-1 and TRBJ1-1, the complete variable domain reads KAGVTQTPRYLIKTRGQQVTLSCSPISGHRSVSWYQQTPGQGLQFLFEYFSETQRNKGNFPGRFSGRQFSNSRSEMNVSTLELGDSALYLCASNSGDRGSGAFFGQGTRLTVV.

Concerning this clonotype: A read error may explain this, as a much larger clone is one base away. The chain couples TRBV24-1 to TRBJ2-5; D is unclear. Germline V gene data show CDR1 as KGHDR and CDR2 as SFDVKD. CDR3 length: 14 amino acids. Trimming took 9 bases from V and 4 from J, leaving 17 bases between them. CDR3 region: CATGLERAPETQYF. As DNA, the CDR3 is TGTGCCACCGGCTTAGAACGCGCTCCAGAGACCCAGTACTTC.

Details on this clonotype: Relative to the germline gene, one junction end is altered; a read error may explain this. V and J are TRBV11-3 and TRBJ2-3; 8 bases match TRBD2. This CDR3 has 16 residues. The germline CDR1 and CDR2 sequences are SGHNT and YENEEA. CDR3 in DNA: TGTGCCAGCAGCTTCACTAACGGGAGGGGGGAAGATACACAGTATTTT. Its protein product is CASSFTNGRGEDTQYF.

In regard to this clonotype: This CDR3 fails to terminate in the conserved phenylalanine or tryptophan, so it likely reflects a read error. The chain employs TRBV7-9 and TRBJ1-1; D not certain. The CDR3 covers 13 residues. CDR1 SEHNR and CDR2 FQNEAQ come from the germline V gene (reference sequence). The DNA of the CDR3 is TGTGTCAGTGGGAGGTCCCCTGGCACTGAAGCTTTCTTA. It codes for CVSGRSPGTEAFL.

A note on this clonotype: Given a much more abundant clone one base away, this may be a read error. V and J are TRBV10-3 and TRBJ2-1; 10 bases fit TRBD2. The CDR3 runs 13 residues. The germline V gene encodes CDR1 ENHRY and CDR2 SYGVKD. As DNA, the CDR3 is TGTGTCATCTCCAGCGGGAGGGACAATGAGCAGTCCTTC. Protein product: CVISSGRDNEQSF.

The chain joins TRBV29-1 to TRBJ1-6; D is ambiguous. The CDR3 runs to 14 residues. Trimming cost V 6 bases and J 4 bases, with 13 bases left between them. CDR1 and CDR2 from the germline V gene are SQVTM and ANQGSEA. The CDR3 loop is CSVRPGNYNSPLHF. CDR3 in DNA: TGCAGCGTCAGACCTGGGAATTATAATTCACCCCTCCACTTT.

Details on this clonotype: One end of the junction does not line up with germline, which may come from a read error. The J gene is TRBJ2-2, the V gene TRBV12-3 or TRBV12-4, with a weak D call TRBD1 (6 bases). There are 12 residues in the CDR3. CDR3 DNA: TGTACCAGTAGTTCAGGGGCCGGGGAGCTGTTCTTT. This codes for CTSSSGAGELFF.

Comments on this clonotype: The junction departs from the called germline gene at one end, perhaps through a read error. The chain combines TRBV6-6 with TRBJ2-7, with 9 bases fitting TRBD1. The CDR3 extends over 17 amino acids. Germline V gene lookup returns CDR1 MNHNY and CDR2 SVGAGI (reference sequence). The CDR3 bases are TGTGCCAACAGTTTGAGGCTTGGGGACAGGGTCTCCTACGAGCAATACTTC. Translating it yields CANSLRLGDRVSYEQYF.

The rearrangement uses TRBV6-1 and TRBJ2-1, with D possibly matching TRBD2 (6 bases). CDR3 length: 16 amino acids. Germline V gene lookup returns CDR1 MNHNS and CDR2 SASEGT. V lost 7 bases to trimming and J lost 6 bases, with 22 bases between them. CDR3 nucleotides: TGTGCCAGCACCATAAGGAGGGGCACCAGGTCCAATGAGCAGTTCTTC. Protein: CASTIRRGTRSNEQFF.

In the case of this clonotype: One end of the junction is discordant with germline, which a read error may explain. The rearrangement joins TRBV4-1 to TRBJ2-7; 11 bases fit TRBD2. The V gene's germline CDR1 is MGHRA and CDR2 YSYEKL. The CDR3 covers 16 residues. The CDR3 DNA follows: TGCGCCAGTAGCCGGGCACTAGCGGGAGAGGGGGACAAGCAGTACTTC. Translated, it gives CASSRALAGEGDKQYF.

Turning to this clonotype: The junction does not match germline at one end; this may be a read error. V usage is TRBV4-2 and J usage is TRBJ2-7, with 8 bases identical to TRBD1. The CDR3 loop spans 14 amino acids. CDR1 and CDR2 from the germline V gene are LGHNA and YNFKEQ. Here the CDR3 DNA reads TGTGTCAACAGCCAAGGACAGGGTCCCTACGAGCAATACTTC. Its translation is CVNSQGQGPYEQYF.

Concerning this clonotype itself: The junction departs from the called germline gene at one end, perhaps through a read error. The chain uses TRBV6-2 or TRBV6-3 and TRBJ1-6; 9 bases are shared with TRBD1. This CDR3 has 16 amino acids. Germline CDR1 reads MNHEY; CDR2 reads SVGEGT. The DNA for the CDR3 is TGTGCCGGCAGAATCGGGACAGGGAGATCTAATTCACCCCTCCACTTT. It encodes CAGRIGTGRSNSPLHF.

The V and J genes are TRBV11-2 and TRBJ1-1; no definite D call. Between the trimmed V and J ends, which lost 9 bases and 1 base, there was a span of 18 bases. The germline gives CDR1 SGHAT, CDR2 FQNNGV. The CDR3 runs to 15 residues. DNA for the CDR3: TGTGCCAGTAACCTCGCCAATTCAAGGAACACTGAAGCTTTCTTT. Translated, it gives CASNLANSRNTEAFF.

For this clonotype: Being one base from a much bigger clone, this may be a read error. The genes are TRBV5-1 and TRBJ2-3; D is unclear. The CDR3 is 13 amino acids. The germline gives CDR1 SGHRS, CDR2 YFSETQ. The CDR3 region is CANSSEMGDTQYF. In DNA form, the CDR3 reads TGCGCCAACAGCTCCGAGATGGGTGATACGCAGTATTTT.

J is TRBJ2-1 and V is TRBV11-1; D unclear. Germline values: CDR1 SGHAT, CDR2 FQDESV (reference sequence). The germline V and J ends were trimmed by 5 bases and 6 bases, with 11 bases remaining between them. This CDR3 comprises 13 residues. The CDR3 region has the DNA TGTGCCAGCAGCGAACAGAGCAGCAATGAGCAGTTCTTC. Translated: CASSEQSSNEQFF.

Note on this clonotype: Compared with germline, one end of the junction differs, possibly owing to a read error. V gene TRBV6-5 combines with J gene TRBJ1-1, with a tentative D call TRBD1 (5 bases). This CDR3 comprises 13 residues. CDR1 is MNHEY and CDR2 is SVGAGI in the germline V gene. DNA for the CDR3: TGTGCCAGGTGTGACAGACTGAACACTGATGCTTTCTTT. It yields the protein CARCDRLNTDAFF.

Concerning this clonotype: This sequence may be a read error, since a much larger clone differs from it by one base. The conserved phenylalanine or tryptophan normally closing the CDR3 is absent here, so this likely arose from a read error. V usage is TRBV7-3 and J usage is TRBJ1-5; tentative D call: TRBD1 (5 bases). Germline CDR1 SGHTA, CDR2 FQGTGA. CDR3 length equals 15 residues. Here the CDR3 DNA reads TGTGCCAGCAACTTATCGACAGTTAAAAATCAGCCCCAGCATTCT. This translates into CASNLSTVKNQPQHS.

Notes on this clonotype: It is likely a read error, because the conserved phenylalanine at the end of the CDR3 is missing. The V call is TRBV6-2 or TRBV6-3, the J call TRBJ2-2; 11 positions agree with TRBD1. Germline loops: CDR1 MNHEY, CDR2 SVGEGT. CDR3 length: 16 residues. This chain's CDR3 is CASSYGQGADTEELFY. CDR3 DNA sequence: TGTGCCAGTAGTTATGGACAGGGGGCAGACACCGAGGAGCTGTTTTAT.

A word on this clonotype: The conserved closing phenylalanine or tryptophan is absent in this CDR3, likely reflecting a read error. The chain couples TRBV6-2 or TRBV6-3 to TRBJ1-1; tentatively, D is TRBD1 (5 bases). This CDR3 is built from 14 residues. V lost 5 bases to trimming and J lost 5 bases, with 15 bases between them. Per germline, CDR1 MNHEY and CDR2 SVGEGT. DNA of the CDR3: TGTGCCAGCAGTGACTTCCATTGGGGGACTGAAGCTTTCTCT. Translation: CASSDFHWGTEAFS.

Comment on this clonotype: At one end, the junction sequence differs from germline, possibly due to a read error. The chain combines TRBV27 with TRBJ2-1; 9 bases align to TRBD1. CDR1 MNHEY and CDR2 SMNVEV come from the germline V gene (reference sequence). The CDR3 loop spans 14 amino acids. CDR3 nucleotide sequence: TGTGTCAGCAGTTTGCGGGACAGGGATAATGAGCAGTTCTTC. It is translated as CVSSLRDRDNEQFF.

This clonotype has more than one count but fewer than ten. A clone one base away is much larger, so this may be a read error. This chain joins TRBV28 and TRBJ1-2; TRBD1 agrees at 7 bases. After removal of 3 bases from V and 7 bases from J, the junction contained 5 bases not matched to a gene. The germline gives CDR1 MDHEN, CDR2 SYDVKM. The CDR3 spans 13 residues. The DNA of the CDR3 is TGTGCCAGCAGTTTGGTCAGGGGGGGTGGCTACACCTTC. Its translation: CASSLVRGGGYTF.

In the case of this clonotype: A read error may account for a junction end that differs from germline. The V call is TRBV5-4, the J call TRBJ2-3; 11 positions match TRBD2. The CDR3 is 16 residues long. Germline CDR1 and CDR2: SGHNT and YYREEE (reference sequence). As DNA, the CDR3 is TGTGCGAGCAGTCCGACTAGCGGGAAAGGGACAGATATGCAGTATTTT. This translates into CASSPTSGKGTDMQYF.

A word on this clonotype: A much more abundant neighbour one base away suggests this may be a read error. In this CDR3 the conserved last residue, phenylalanine or tryptophan, is missing, so a read error is likely. The CDR3 DNA reads as TGCAGTGCTAGAAGGGCGGGGGGGCAAAATGAGCAGTTCTTA. Its translation is CSARRAGGQNEQFL. V gene TRBV20-1 combines with J gene TRBJ2-1; the match to TRBD2 covers 9 bases. CDR1 is DFQATT, CDR2 SNEGSKA, per germline (reference sequence). This CDR3 spans 14 amino acids. V was clipped by 2 bases and J by 7 bases; unmatched bases: 6.

Of note for this clonotype: The germline gene is not matched at one end of the junction; a read error may be the cause. The chain carries TRBV10-1 and TRBJ2-1; D gene ambiguous. This CDR3 has 15 amino acids. Germline loops: CDR1 WNHNN, CDR2 SYGVQD (reference sequence). CDR3 coding DNA: TGCACCAGCAGTCGGATAGGGCCCCATTACAATGAGCAGTTCTTC. This codes for CTSSRIGPHYNEQFF.

Turning to this clonotype: One end of the junction does not line up with germline, which may come from a read error. The chain links TRBV5-4 to TRBJ2-7; 9 positions match TRBD2. Germline V CDR1 and CDR2: SGHNT, YYREEE (reference sequence). There are 15 residues in the CDR3. CDR3 residues: CANSGAGGPSYEQYF. The CDR3 DNA follows: TGTGCCAACAGCGGTGCGGGGGGGCCGTCTTACGAGCAGTACTTC. Combining the CDR3 with reference TRBV5-4 and TRBJ2-7 gives the whole variable domain ETGVTQSPTHLIKTRGQQVTLRCSSQSGHNTVSWYQQALGQGPQFIFQYYREEENGRGNFPPRFSGLQFPNYSSELNVNALELDDSALYLCANSGAGGPSYEQYFGPGTRLTVT.

Comments on this clonotype: The junction differs from germline at one of its ends, possibly a read error. The chain employs TRBV5-4 and TRBJ1-5; no reliable D call. Per the germline V gene, CDR1 is SGHNT and CDR2 is YYREEE (reference sequence). The length of the CDR3 is 14 residues. The CDR3 sequence is CASSVKGRNQPQHF. Here the CDR3 DNA reads TGTGCCAGCAGCGTGAAGGGCCGTAATCAGCCCCAACATTTT. The entire variable domain, with the rest obtained from reference TRBV5-4 and TRBJ1-5, is as follows: ETGVTQSPTHLIKTRGQQVTLRCSSQSGHNTVSWYQQALGQGPQFIFQYYREEENGRGNFPPRFSGLQFPNYSSELNVNALELDDSALYLCASSVKGRNQPQHFGDGTRLSIL.

The chain carries TRBV20-1 and TRBJ2-1; the match to TRBD2 covers 7 bases. This CDR3 has 15 residues. Germline V gives CDR1 DFQATT, CDR2 SNEGSKA (reference sequence). V lost 4 bases and J lost 8; bases outside the gene matches: 14. CDR3 amino acids: CSAITAGVLVHEQFF. In DNA form, the CDR3 reads TGCAGTGCTATAACGGCGGGAGTTCTCGTCCATGAGCAGTTCTTC.